Below are 27 T cell receptor beta chains sequenced from a single sample in a study of monozygotic twins with inflammatory bowel disease. No DNA is given; TCRdb re-called the 5' RACE reads and lists each CDR3 protein once. Here the sample table reports under 130,000 distinct CDR3 sequences. The sample consisted of blood. All receptors come from a human donor with ulcerative colitis or Crohn's disease, or a healthy co-twin of an affected twin (not recorded which).

The rearrangement uses TRBV30 and TRBJ2-3; with no DNA, the TCRdb D assignment of TRBD1 cannot be verified. This CDR3 contains 13 residues. From germline, CDR1 is GTSNPN and CDR2 SVGIG (reference sequence). CDR3 in amino acids: CAWEGQGTDTQYF. The full variable domain, in which reference TRBV30 and TRBJ2-3 provide the parts outside the CDR3, is SQTIHQWPATLVQPVGSPLSLECTVEGTSNPNLYWYRQAAGRGLQLLFYSVGIGQISSEVPQNLSASRPQDRQFILSSKKLLLSDSGFYLCAWEGQGTDTQYFGPGTRLTVL.

The gene calls are TRBV20-1 and TRBJ2-3; there is no DNA to check the TCRdb D call of TRBD2. CDR3 length equals 15 residues. Germline loops: CDR1 DFQATT, CDR2 SNEGSKA (reference sequence). Here the CDR3 reads CSARASGRYPDTQYF.

CDR3 sequence: CSARDGGRGRSHEQYF. This chain uses TRBV20-1 with TRBJ2-7; TCRdb reports TRBD1, a call that lacks DNA to check it against. CDR3 length equals 16 residues. CDR1 and CDR2 (germline): DFQATT, SNEGSKA (reference sequence).

The rearrangement uses TRBV20-1 and TRBJ2-5; TCRdb selects TRBD2, and the lack of DNA leaves this call unchecked. This CDR3 is 14 amino acids long. Germline CDR1 DFQATT, CDR2 SNEGSKA (reference sequence). This chain's CDR3 is CSAPKLALQETQYF.

V usage is TRBV4-3 and J usage is TRBJ1-6; the TCRdb D gene call, TRBD1, has no DNA to confirm it. The CDR3 sequence is 13 residues long. Per germline, CDR1 LGHNA and CDR2 YSLEER. CDR3 loop: CASSQTGNSPLHF.

V usage is TRBV20-1 and J usage is TRBJ2-1; TCRdb names TRBD1, which stays unverified in the absence of DNA. Germline assignment: CDR1 DFQATT and CDR2 SNEGSKA (reference sequence). The CDR3 is made up of 13 amino acids. CDR3 amino acids: CSADRDRGNEQFF.

The chain carries TRBV15 and TRBJ2-2; TCRdb lists TRBD1, though no DNA is available to test this call. Germline CDR1 LNHNV, CDR2 YYDKDF (reference sequence). The CDR3 extends over 18 amino acids. CDR3 loop: CATSRDSFRGTNTGELFF.

The chain recombines TRBV4-3 with TRBJ2-1; TCRdb calls TRBD1, which cannot be checked without DNA. This CDR3 spans 17 amino acids. CDR1 LGHNA and CDR2 YSLEER come from the germline V gene. The CDR3 reads CASSQDPPGDSYNEQFF.

The chain carries TRBV29-1 and TRBJ2-1; TCRdb's assignment of TRBD1 cannot be checked, as there is no DNA. The length of the CDR3 is 12 residues. In germline, CDR1 is SQVTM, CDR2 ANQGSEA. CDR3 sequence reads: CSAGGYNNEQFF.

The gene calls are TRBV6-5 and TRBJ1-5. In germline, CDR1 is MNHEY, CDR2 SVGAGI. The CDR3 has 14 residues. CDR3 residues: CASSYGRKNQPQHF.

V is TRBV6-2 or TRBV6-3 and J is TRBJ1-1; the D gene TCRdb calls, TRBD1, cannot be checked with no DNA. The CDR3 sequence is 21 residues long. Germline V gene data show CDR1 as MNHEY and CDR2 as SVGEGT. The CDR3 loop is CASRTDLLDPTRLGFGTEAFF.

The V gene is TRBV9, the J gene TRBJ2-3; no DNA is available, so the TRBD1 call from TCRdb remains unchecked. The CDR3 spans 15 residues. Looked up from germline, CDR1 is SGDLS and CDR2 is YYNGEE. The CDR3 loop is CASSGQGWQTDTQYF.

V is TRBV12-3 or TRBV12-4 and J is TRBJ2-3; TCRdb proposes TRBD1, but this gene call is untestable without DNA. The CDR3 length is 13 residues. CDR3: CASRGGRGFTQYF.

V usage is TRBV15 and J usage is TRBJ1-5; TCRdb picks TRBD1, but there is no DNA to check that call. The germline V gene encodes CDR1 LNHNV and CDR2 YYDKDF (reference sequence). CDR3 length equals 17 residues. This CDR3 reads CATRRTGTRAGYQPQHF.

The chain combines TRBV5-6 with TRBJ1-4; TCRdb outputs TRBD1, but without DNA this stays unchecked. CDR1 and CDR2 from the germline V gene are SGHDT and YYEEEE. CDR3 size: 16 residues. This chain's CDR3 is CASSLGQGGINEKLFF.

The chain has TRBV20-1 and TRBJ2-7; the D call of TRBD2 rests on TCRdb alone, since no DNA is present to check it. The CDR3 has 15 residues. Looked up from germline, CDR1 is DFQATT and CDR2 is SNEGSKA (reference sequence). This CDR3 reads CSARSMTSGVYEQYF.

The gene calls are TRBV4-3 and TRBJ2-7; TCRdb selects TRBD1, and the lack of DNA leaves this call unchecked. The CDR3 is made up of 14 amino acids. The V gene's germline CDR1 is LGHNA and CDR2 YSLEER. This CDR3 reads CASSLGTGIYEQYF.

CDR3 amino acids: CASSTGDSGNTIYF. This sequence joins TRBV6-1 and TRBJ1-3; TCRdb's assignment of TRBD1 cannot be checked, as there is no DNA. Germline values: CDR1 MNHNS, CDR2 SASEGT. The CDR3 is 14 residues long.

This chain connects TRBV6-5 to TRBJ2-1; checking the TCRdb D call of TRBD2 is not possible without DNA. Germline V gene sequence: CDR1 MNHEY, CDR2 SVGAGI. The CDR3 extends over 15 amino acids. The chain's CDR3 is CASSYVSSGSVEQFF.

This chain connects TRBV6-1 to TRBJ2-1; checking the TCRdb D call of TRBD1 is not possible without DNA. The CDR3 length is 14 residues. Germline CDR1 MNHNS, CDR2 SASEGT. Here the CDR3 reads CASTGGQGAREQFF.

This chain uses TRBV6-2 or TRBV6-3 with TRBJ2-7; TCRdb lists TRBD2, though no DNA is available to test this call. The CDR3 is 16 residues long. Germline CDR1 reads MNHEY; CDR2 reads SVGEGT. The CDR3 is CASNNPLAGERYEQYF.

The CDR3 protein is CSARAGGSYEQYF. This chain uses TRBV20-1 with TRBJ2-7; there is no DNA to check the TCRdb D call of TRBD1. The length of the CDR3 is 13 residues. In germline, CDR1 is DFQATT, CDR2 SNEGSKA (reference sequence).

The V and J genes are TRBV20-1 and TRBJ2-5; without DNA, the TCRdb call of TRBD2 cannot be checked. Germline values: CDR1 DFQATT, CDR2 SNEGSKA (reference sequence). The CDR3 contains 13 residues. The CDR3: CSASTPSGLAQYF.

The V and J genes are TRBV5-1 and TRBJ2-3; TCRdb selects TRBD2, and the lack of DNA leaves this call unchecked. There are 18 residues in the CDR3. CDR1 SGHRS and CDR2 YFSETQ come from the germline V gene. CDR3 amino acids: CASSLRRGAGVITDTQYF. Supplemented by reference TRBV5-1 and TRBJ2-3, the full variable domain reads KAGVTQTPRYLIKTRGQQVTLSCSPISGHRSVSWYQQTPGQGLQFLFEYFSETQRNKGNFPGRFSGRQFSNSRSEMNVSTLELGDSALYLCASSLRRGAGVITDTQYFGPGTRLTVL.

The rearrangement joins TRBV5-1 to TRBJ2-7; absent DNA, TCRdb's TRBD2 call cannot be checked. Germline V lookup: CDR1 SGHRS, CDR2 YFSETQ. The CDR3 has 15 amino acids. The CDR3 region is CASSSRGAGSYEQYF.

The chain carries TRBV6-1 and TRBJ1-2; the TRBD1 assignment by TCRdb is unverifiable without DNA. This CDR3 comprises 15 residues. Germline V gene lookup returns CDR1 MNHNS and CDR2 SASEGT. The CDR3 here is CASGMARQGTYGYTF.

V and J are TRBV12-3 or TRBV12-4 and TRBJ2-5. This CDR3 has 14 residues. The CDR3 is CASSLTAGQETQYF.